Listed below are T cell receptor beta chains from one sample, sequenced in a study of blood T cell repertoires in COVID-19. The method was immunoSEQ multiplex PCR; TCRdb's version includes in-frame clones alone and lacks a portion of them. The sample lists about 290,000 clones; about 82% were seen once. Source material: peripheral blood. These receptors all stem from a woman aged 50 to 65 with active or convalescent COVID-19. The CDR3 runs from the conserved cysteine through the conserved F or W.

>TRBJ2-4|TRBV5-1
CASSWPERGKNIQYF
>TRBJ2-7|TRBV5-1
CASSPRQGYEQYF
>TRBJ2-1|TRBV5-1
CASSPGNPSDNEQFF
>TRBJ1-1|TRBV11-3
CASSSYRGTEAFF
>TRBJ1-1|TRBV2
CASSEVQGGTEAFF
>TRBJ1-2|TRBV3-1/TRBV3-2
CASSPTTGGASHGYTF
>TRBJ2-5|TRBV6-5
CATGQGAGGETQYF
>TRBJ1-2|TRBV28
CASSLQGPYGYTF
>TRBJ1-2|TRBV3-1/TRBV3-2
CASSSQGSGYTF
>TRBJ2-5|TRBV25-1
CASSESSLLAGRETQYF
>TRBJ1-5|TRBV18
CASSPNIAVQPQHF
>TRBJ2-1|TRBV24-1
CATSAAWGGSSYNEQFF
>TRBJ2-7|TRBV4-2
CASSQDYSYEQYF
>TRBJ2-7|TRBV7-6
CASSSRGGRDYEQYF
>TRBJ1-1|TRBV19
CAVKGARGLNTEAFF
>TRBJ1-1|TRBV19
CASSSPRTGEAEAFF
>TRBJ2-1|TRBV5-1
CASSFSGGGYNEQFF
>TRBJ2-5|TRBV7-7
CASSFGPGDQETQYF
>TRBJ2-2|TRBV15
CATSLSSGSYNTGELFF
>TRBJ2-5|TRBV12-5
CASGLGTSGSETQYF
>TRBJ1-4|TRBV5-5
CASSLRTATNEKLFF
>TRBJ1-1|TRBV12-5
CASGFPPPGAFF
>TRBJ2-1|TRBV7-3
CASSSVKTGVNEQFF
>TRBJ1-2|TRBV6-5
CASSSITGQGNGYTF
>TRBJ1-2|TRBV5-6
CASSFGGWAGDYGYTF
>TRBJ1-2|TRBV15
CATSIPGQLYGYTF
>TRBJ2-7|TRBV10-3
CAISESRTTFEQYF
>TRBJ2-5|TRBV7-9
CASSLGTSGRSQETQYF
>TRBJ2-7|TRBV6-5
CASARTAYEQYF
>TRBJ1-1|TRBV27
CASSLDSINQAFF
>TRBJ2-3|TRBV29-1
CSGGRGRATDTQYF
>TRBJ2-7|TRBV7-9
CASSLTGGEQYF
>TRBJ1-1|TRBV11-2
CASSFDRGSTEAFF
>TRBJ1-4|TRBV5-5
CASSLGRPATNEKLFF
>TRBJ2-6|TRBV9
CASSLGLAGVGSGANVLTF
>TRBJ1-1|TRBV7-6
CASSPFIEGEAFF
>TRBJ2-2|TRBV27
CASSHRGRVTGELFF
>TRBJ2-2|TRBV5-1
CASSLDGGGTGELFF
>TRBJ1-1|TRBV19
CASSIARRGTEAFF
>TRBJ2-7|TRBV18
CASSPGGGLADMEQYF
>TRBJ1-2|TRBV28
CASSLGGVGGLHGYTF
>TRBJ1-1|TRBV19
CASIDDRVNTEAFF
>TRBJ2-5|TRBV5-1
CASSLIVAEQETQYF